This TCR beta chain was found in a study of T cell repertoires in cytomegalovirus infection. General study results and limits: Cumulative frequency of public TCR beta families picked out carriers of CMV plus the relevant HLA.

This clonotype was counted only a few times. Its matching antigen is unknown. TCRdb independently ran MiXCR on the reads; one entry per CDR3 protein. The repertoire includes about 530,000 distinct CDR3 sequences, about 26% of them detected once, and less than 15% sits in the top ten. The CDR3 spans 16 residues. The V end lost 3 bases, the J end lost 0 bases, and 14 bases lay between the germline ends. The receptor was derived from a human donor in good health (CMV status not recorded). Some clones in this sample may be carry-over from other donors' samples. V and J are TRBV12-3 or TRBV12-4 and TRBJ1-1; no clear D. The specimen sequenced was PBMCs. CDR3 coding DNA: TGTGCCAGCAGTTTTAGGAGAGCACCCATGAACACTGAAGCTTTCTTT. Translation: CASSFRRAPMNTEAFF.